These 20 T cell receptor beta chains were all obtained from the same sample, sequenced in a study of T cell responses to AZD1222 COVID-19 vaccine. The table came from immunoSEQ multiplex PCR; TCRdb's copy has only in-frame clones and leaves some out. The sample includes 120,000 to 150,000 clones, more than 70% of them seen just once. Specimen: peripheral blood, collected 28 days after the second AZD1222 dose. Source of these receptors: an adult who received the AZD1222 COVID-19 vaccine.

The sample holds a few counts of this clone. CDR3 DNA: TGTGCCACCAGCAGAGAACCGGATCAGCCCCAGCATTTT. The encoded protein is CATSREPDQPQHF. J is TRBJ1-5 and V is TRBV15; D remains ambiguous. The CDR3 sequence is 13 residues long. The V gene's germline CDR1 is LNHNV and CDR2 YYDKDF (reference sequence). Between the trimmed V and J ends, which lost 0 bases and 5 bases, there was a span of 5 bases.

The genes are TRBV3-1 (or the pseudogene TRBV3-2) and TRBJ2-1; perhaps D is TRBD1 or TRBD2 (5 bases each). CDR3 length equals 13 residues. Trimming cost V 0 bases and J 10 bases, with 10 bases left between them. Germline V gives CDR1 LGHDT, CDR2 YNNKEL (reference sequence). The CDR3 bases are TGTGCCAGCAGCCAAGATCAGGGACGGGAGCAGTTCTTC. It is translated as CASSQDQGREQFF.

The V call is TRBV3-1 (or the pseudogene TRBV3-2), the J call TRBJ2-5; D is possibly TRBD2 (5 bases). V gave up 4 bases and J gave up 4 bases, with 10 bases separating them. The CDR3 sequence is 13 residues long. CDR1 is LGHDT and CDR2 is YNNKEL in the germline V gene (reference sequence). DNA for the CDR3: TGTGCCAGCAGCCCCCCGGGGAGAGAGACCCAGTACTTC. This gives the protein CASSPPGRETQYF.

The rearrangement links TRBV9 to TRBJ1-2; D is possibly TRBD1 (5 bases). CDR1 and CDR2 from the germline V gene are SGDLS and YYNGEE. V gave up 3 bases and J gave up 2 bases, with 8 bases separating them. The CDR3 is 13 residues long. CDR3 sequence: CASSGGYNYGYTF. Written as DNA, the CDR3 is TGTGCCAGCAGCGGGGGGTACAACTATGGCTACACCTTC.

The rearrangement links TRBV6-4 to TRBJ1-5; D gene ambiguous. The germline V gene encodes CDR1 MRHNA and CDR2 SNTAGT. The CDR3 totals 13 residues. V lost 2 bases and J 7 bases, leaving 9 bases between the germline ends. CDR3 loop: CASSDEGGQPQHF. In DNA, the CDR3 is TGTGCCAGCAGTGACGAAGGAGGACAGCCCCAGCATTTT.

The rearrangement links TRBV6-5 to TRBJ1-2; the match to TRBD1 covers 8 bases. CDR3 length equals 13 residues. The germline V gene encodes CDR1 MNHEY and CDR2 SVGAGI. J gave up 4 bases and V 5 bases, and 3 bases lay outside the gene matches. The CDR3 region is CASSRDRGYGYTF. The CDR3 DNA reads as TGTGCCAGCAGTCGTGACAGGGGCTATGGCTACACCTTC.

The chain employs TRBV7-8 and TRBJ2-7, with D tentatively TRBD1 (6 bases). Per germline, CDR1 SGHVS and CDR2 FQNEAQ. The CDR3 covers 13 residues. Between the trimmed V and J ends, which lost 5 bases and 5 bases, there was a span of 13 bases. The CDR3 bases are TGTGCCAGCAGCGGATCGGACAGCGACGAGCAGTACTTC. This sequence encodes CASSGSDSDEQYF. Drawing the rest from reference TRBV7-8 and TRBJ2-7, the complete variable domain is GAGVSQSPRYKVAKRGQDVALRCDPISGHVSLFWYQQALGQGPEFLTYFQNEAQLDKSGLPSDRFFAERPEGSVSTLKIQRTQQEDSAVYLCASSGSDSDEQYFGPGTRLTVT.

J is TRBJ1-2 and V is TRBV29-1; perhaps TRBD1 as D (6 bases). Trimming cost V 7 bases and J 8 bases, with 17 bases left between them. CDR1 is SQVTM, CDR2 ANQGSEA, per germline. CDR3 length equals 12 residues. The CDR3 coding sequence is TGCAGCGCCAGGGGACTGGAGGCCGGCTACACCTTC. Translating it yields CSARGLEAGYTF. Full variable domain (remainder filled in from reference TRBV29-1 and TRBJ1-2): SAVISQKPSRDICQRGTSLTIQCQVDSQVTMMFWYRQQPGQSLTLIATANQGSEATYESGFVIDKFPISRPNLTFSTLTVSNMSPEDSSIYLCSARGLEAGYTFGSGTRLTVV.

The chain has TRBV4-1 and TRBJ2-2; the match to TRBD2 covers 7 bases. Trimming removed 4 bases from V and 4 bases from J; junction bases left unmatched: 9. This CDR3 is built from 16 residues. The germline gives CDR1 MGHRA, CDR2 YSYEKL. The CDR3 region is CASSRGAAGRTGELFF. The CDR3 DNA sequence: TGCGCCAGCAGCCGAGGGGCAGCGGGACGCACCGGGGAGCTGTTTTTT.

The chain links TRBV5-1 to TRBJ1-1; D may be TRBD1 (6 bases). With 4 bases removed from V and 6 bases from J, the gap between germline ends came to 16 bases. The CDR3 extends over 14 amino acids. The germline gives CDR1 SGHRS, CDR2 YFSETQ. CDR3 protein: CASSIRGGAAEAFF. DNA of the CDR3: TGCGCCAGCAGCATCCGGGGGGGCGCGGCTGAAGCTTTCTTT. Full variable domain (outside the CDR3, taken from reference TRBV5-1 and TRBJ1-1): KAGVTQTPRYLIKTRGQQVTLSCSPISGHRSVSWYQQTPGQGLQFLFEYFSETQRNKGNFPGRFSGRQFSNSRSEMNVSTLELGDSALYLCASSIRGGAAEAFFGQGTRLTVV.

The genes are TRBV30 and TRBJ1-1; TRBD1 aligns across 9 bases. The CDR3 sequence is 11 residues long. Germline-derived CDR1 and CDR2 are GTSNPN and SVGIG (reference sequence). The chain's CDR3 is CVQTGGTEAFF. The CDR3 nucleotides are TGTGTACAGACAGGGGGAACTGAAGCTTTCTTT.

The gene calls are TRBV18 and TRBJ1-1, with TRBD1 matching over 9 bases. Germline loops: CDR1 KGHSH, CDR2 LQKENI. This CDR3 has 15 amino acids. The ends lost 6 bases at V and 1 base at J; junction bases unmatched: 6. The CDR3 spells CASSGNRGQNTEAFF. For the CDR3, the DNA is TGTGCCAGCTCGGGGAACAGGGGGCAGAACACTGAAGCTTTCTTT.

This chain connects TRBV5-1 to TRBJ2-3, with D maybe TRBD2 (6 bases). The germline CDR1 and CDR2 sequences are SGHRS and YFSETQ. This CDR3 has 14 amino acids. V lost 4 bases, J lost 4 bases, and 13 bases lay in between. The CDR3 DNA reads TGCGCCAGCAGCGTTGGGACTTCGGCAGATACGCAGTATTTT. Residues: CASSVGTSADTQYF. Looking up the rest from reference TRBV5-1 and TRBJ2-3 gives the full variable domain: KAGVTQTPRYLIKTRGQQVTLSCSPISGHRSVSWYQQTPGQGLQFLFEYFSETQRNKGNFPGRFSGRQFSNSRSEMNVSTLELGDSALYLCASSVGTSADTQYFGPGTRLTVL.

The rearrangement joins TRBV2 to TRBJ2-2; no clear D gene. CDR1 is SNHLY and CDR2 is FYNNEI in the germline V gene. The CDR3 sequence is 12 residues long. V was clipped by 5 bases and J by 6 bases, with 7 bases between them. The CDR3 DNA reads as TGTGCCAGCAGTCCCTCCGCCGGGGAGCTGTTTTTT. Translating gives CASSPSAGELFF. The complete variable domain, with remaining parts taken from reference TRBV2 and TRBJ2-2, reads EPEVTQTPSHQVTQMGQEVILRCVPISNHLYFYWYRQILGQKVEFLVSFYNNEISEKSEIFDDQFSVERPDGSNFTLKIRSTKLEDSAMYFCASSPSAGELFFGEGSRLTVL.

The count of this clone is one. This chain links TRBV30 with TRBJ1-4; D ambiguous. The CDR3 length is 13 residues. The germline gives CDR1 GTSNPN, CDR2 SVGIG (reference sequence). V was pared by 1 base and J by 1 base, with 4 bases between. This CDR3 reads CAWSDRTNEKLFF. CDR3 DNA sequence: TGTGCCTGGAGTGACAGAACTAATGAAAAACTGTTTTTT.

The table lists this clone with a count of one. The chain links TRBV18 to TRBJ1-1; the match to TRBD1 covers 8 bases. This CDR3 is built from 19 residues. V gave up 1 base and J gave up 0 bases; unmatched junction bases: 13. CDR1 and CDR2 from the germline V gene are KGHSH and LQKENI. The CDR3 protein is CASSPRPSPDRALNTEAFF. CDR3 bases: TGTGCCAGCTCACCACGGCCGTCACCGGACAGGGCCCTGAACACTGAAGCTTTCTTT.

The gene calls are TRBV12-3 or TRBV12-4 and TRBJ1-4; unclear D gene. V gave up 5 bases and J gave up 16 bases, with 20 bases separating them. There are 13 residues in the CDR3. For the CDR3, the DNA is TGTGCCAGCAGTCCGGCGGGCGGTATACCCCAGTTTTTT. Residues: CASSPAGGIPQFF.

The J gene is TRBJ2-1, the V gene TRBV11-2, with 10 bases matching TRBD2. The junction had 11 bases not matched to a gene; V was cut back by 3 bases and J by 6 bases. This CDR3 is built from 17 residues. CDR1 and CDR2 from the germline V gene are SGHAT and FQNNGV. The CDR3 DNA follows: TGTGCCAGCAGCTTCTACCCCCAAGCGGGAGGGCCCAATGAGCAGTTCTTC. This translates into CASSFYPQAGGPNEQFF.

In DNA, the CDR3 is TGTGCCAGCACCCAGGGCCCGGGGACTGAAGCTTTCTTT. It codes for CASTQGPGTEAFF. V usage is TRBV2 and J usage is TRBJ1-1; D is possibly TRBD1 (5 bases). The V end was cut by 7 bases, the J end by 5 bases, with 14 bases between. Germline CDR1 is SNHLY and CDR2 is FYNNEI. CDR3 length: 13 residues.

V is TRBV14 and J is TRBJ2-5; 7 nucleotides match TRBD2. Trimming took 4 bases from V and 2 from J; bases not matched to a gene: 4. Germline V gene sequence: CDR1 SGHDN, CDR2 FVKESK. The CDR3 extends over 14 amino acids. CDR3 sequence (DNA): TGTGCCAGCAGCCCCCTAGCGGATCAAGAGACCCAGTACTTC. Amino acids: CASSPLADQETQYF.